This T cell receptor beta chain appears in the sequencing data of a study of cytotoxic CD8 clonotypes in ibrutinib-treated CLL. In regard to this clone: Its matching antigen is unknown.

Study results and caveats: Under therapy, public clonotypes either contracted or stayed stable, and they were uncommon. A difference in sampling times existed between sustained-remission and progressing patients.

Assay: immunoSEQ multiplex PCR; the TCRdb copy retains only in-frame clones and omits some. The data contain fewer than 85,000 clones, more than 75% of them singletons. V was pared by 3 bases and J by 10 bases, with 10 bases between. The germline CDR1 and CDR2 sequences are SGHNT and YENEEA. The CDR3 runs 12 residues. The source was PBMCs, collected after 12 months of ibrutinib treatment. The chain combines TRBV11-3 with TRBJ2-1; D gene ambiguous. The TCR comes from a human donor with chronic lymphocytic leukemia. Here the CDR3 reads CASSFQSGEQFF. CDR3 DNA sequence: TGTGCCAGCAGCTTTCAGTCGGGCGAGCAGTTCTTC. Looking up the rest from reference TRBV11-3 and TRBJ2-1 gives the full variable domain: EAGVVQSPRYKIIEKKQPVAFWCNPISGHNTLYWYLQNLGQGPELLIRYENEEAVDDSQLPKDRFSAERLKGVDSTLKIQPAELGDSAVYLCASSFQSGEQFFGPGTRLTVL.